Below, 5 T cell receptor beta chains from the same sample are listed, as sequenced in a study of shared clonotypes between healthy human individuals. The data were produced by immunoSEQ multiplex PCR, yet TCRdb's version contains in-frame clones alone and is incomplete. The sample has hundreds of thousands of clones, around 72% seen once; the top ten hold approximately 1.8%. Sequenced: memory CD4+ T cells sorted from blood. Regarding subset: CD45RA-negative fraction. The receptors originated from a woman younger than 45 in good health.

The chain carries TRBV7-9 and TRBJ1-1; D unresolved. Trimming left V 2 bases short and J 0 bases short, with 7 bases between. The germline gives CDR1 SEHNR, CDR2 FQNEAQ (reference sequence). The CDR3 has 14 residues. CDR3 coding DNA: TGTGCCAGCAGCTTAATGTTCATGAACACTGAAGCTTTCTTT. It codes for CASSLMFMNTEAFF.

This clone came up once. The chain uses TRBV5-5 and TRBJ2-1, with 9 bases matching TRBD2. The CDR3 runs 18 residues. Germline V gene lookup returns CDR1 SGHKS and CDR2 YYEKEE (reference sequence). The V gene end was trimmed by 2 bases and the J gene end by 2 bases; junction bases not matched to a gene: 11. This chain's CDR3 is CASSFSSGTALTYNEQFF. DNA for the CDR3: TGTGCCAGCAGCTTCTCTAGCGGGACTGCTCTTACCTACAATGAGCAGTTCTTC.

The table lists this clone with a few counts. The rearrangement uses TRBV6-4 and TRBJ1-1; 7 nucleotides line up with TRBD1. V trimming: 7 bases; J trimming: 4 bases; junction bases outside the gene matches: 9. CDR3 length: 14 amino acids. The germline gives CDR1 MRHNA, CDR2 SNTAGT. CDR3 residues: CASIGPGGCTEAFF. In DNA, the CDR3 is TGTGCCAGCATCGGTCCAGGGGGATGCACTGAAGCTTTCTTT.

The chain carries TRBV2 and TRBJ2-7; no reliable D call. The CDR3 sequence is 15 residues long. CDR1 and CDR2 from the germline V gene are SNHLY and FYNNEI. The ends were cut back, 1 base at V and 2 bases at J, with 12 bases in the middle. This chain's CDR3 is CASSEGNFGPYEQYF. For the CDR3, the DNA is TGTGCCAGCAGTGAAGGGAATTTCGGCCCCTACGAGCAGTACTTC. Supplemented by reference TRBV2 and TRBJ2-7, the full variable domain reads EPEVTQTPSHQVTQMGQEVILRCVPISNHLYFYWYRQILGQKVEFLVSFYNNEISEKSEIFDDQFSVERPDGSNFTLKIRSTKLEDSAMYFCASSEGNFGPYEQYFGPGTRLTVT.

The J gene is TRBJ2-5, the V gene TRBV4-1, with 8 bases matching TRBD2. The CDR3 extends over 15 amino acids. CDR1 MGHRA and CDR2 YSYEKL come from the germline V gene. The J segment lost 7 bases and the V segment lost 1 base, leaving 8 bases of the junction unmatched. The CDR3: CASSQGPAGVVTQYF. As DNA, the CDR3 is TGCGCCAGCAGCCAAGGTCCAGCGGGAGTGGTGACCCAGTACTTC.